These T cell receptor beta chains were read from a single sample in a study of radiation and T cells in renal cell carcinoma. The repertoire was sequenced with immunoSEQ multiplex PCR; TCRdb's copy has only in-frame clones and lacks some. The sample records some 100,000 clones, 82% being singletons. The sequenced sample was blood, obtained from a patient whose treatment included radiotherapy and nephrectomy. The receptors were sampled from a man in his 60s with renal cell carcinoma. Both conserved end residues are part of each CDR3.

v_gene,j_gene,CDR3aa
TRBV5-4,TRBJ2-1,CASSFPDRGLGNEQFF
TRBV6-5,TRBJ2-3,CASSRLVGSTDTQYF
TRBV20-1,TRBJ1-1,CSASHRTEAFF
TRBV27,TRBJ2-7,CASSRSGTASYEQYF
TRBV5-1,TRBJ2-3,CASTKTRLATTTDTQYF
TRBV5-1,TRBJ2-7,CASSLEGASYEQYF
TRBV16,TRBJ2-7,CASSRYGGDEQYF
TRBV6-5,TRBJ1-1,CASRKQGNTEAFF
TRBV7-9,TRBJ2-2,CASSFTGELFF
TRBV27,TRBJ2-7,CASSPMDSITYEQYF
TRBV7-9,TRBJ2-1,CASSLVRNNEQFF
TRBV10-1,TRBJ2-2,CASSSGPILGELFF
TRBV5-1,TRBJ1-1,CASSLSTGGNTEAFF
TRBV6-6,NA,CASSVQGLNEQYF
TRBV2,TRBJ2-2,CASSEDRLVLTGELFF
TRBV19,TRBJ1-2,CASRDRGLDGYTF
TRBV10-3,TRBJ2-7,CAISGTGVEQYF
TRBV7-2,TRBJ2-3,CASSLGLGGIGVDTQYF
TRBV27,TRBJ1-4,CASKWGSTTNEKLFF
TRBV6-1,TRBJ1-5,CASSVDGSNQPQHF
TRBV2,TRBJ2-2,CASSEYRELFF
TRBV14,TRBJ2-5,CASSQAGSGPIRETQYF
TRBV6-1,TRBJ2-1,CASSEGGQFDEQFF
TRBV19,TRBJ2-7,CASSPGTGAYEQYF
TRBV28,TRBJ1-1,CASITTGDGTEAFF
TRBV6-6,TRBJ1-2,CASSSPGANYGYTF
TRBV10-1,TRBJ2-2,CASSPFQTGELFF
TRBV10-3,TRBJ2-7,CAISVSGSDYEQYF
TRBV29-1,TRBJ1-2,CSVLRGQDYGYTF
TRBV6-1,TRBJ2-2,CASSEIRGNTGELFF
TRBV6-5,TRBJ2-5,CASSPLARAGTQYF
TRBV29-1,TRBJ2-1,CSVALTGIGDEQFF
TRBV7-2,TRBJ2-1,CASSLAPGQYNEQFF
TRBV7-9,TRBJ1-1,CASSLEGEAFF
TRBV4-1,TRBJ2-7,CASSPSRDRTPYEQYF
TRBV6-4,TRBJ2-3,CASSQESSTDTQYF
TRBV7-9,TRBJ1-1,CASSPSIRDIEAFF
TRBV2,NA,CASSEGAGDYEQYF
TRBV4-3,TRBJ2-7,CASSLWMGYEQYF
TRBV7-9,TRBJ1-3,CASTVNRAGNTIYF
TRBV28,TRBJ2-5,CASSIWDYGTQYF
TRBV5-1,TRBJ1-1,CASSLRQGHMNTEAFF
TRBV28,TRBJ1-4,CASSFRLLNEKLFF
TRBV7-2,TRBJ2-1,CASSLGSLAGGYNEQFF
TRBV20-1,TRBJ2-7,CSAERESEQYF
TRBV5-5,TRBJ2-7,CASRLGLASSYEQYF
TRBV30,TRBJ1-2,CAWSVGPNGGYGYTF
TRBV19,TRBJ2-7,CASSTDRRSYEQYF
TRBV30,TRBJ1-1,CAWSFRTSPGGAFF
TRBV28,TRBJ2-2,CASSLPAMRVTGELFF
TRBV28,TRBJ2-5,CASSSRLRTTEETQYF
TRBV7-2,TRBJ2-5,CASSPPLPETQYF